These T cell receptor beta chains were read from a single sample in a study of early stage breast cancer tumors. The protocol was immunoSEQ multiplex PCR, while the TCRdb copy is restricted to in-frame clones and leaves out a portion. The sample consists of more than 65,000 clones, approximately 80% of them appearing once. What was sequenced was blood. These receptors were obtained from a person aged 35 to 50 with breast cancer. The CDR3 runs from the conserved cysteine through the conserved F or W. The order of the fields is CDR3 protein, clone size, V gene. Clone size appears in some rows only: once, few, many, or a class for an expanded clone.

cdr3_aa: CACRTVPGNYGYTF
clone_size: -
v_call: TRBV30

cdr3_aa: CASSPRQGAINTEAFF
clone_size: -
v_call: TRBV28

cdr3_aa: CASRTCGLRGNQPQHF
clone_size: -
v_call: TRBV21-1

cdr3_aa: CASSFSGTSGTYEQYF
clone_size: -
v_call: TRBV28

cdr3_aa: CASSWSGTMNTEAFF
clone_size: -
v_call: TRBV6-5

cdr3_aa: CASSNRVPYEQYF
clone_size: -
v_call: TRBV18

cdr3_aa: CASSPLLAVGTGELFF
clone_size: -
v_call: TRBV28

cdr3_aa: CATSRAPTGVTDTQYF
clone_size: -
v_call: TRBV15

cdr3_aa: CASSIPGQPTYEQYF
clone_size: few
v_call: TRBV19

cdr3_aa: CASSSIWTGGPLCQPQHF
clone_size: -
v_call: TRBV23-1